These 27 T cell receptor beta chains originate from one sample sequenced in a study of blood T cell repertoires in COVID-19. Generated by immunoSEQ multiplex PCR, the TCRdb table keeps only in-frame clones and is missing some. The data show 15,000 to 20,000 clones, with roughly 91% seen just once and approximately 5.2% held by the top ten. The sample was peripheral blood. All receptors come from a human donor in a cohort sampled during active COVID-19.

This chain uses TRBV28 with TRBJ1-2; D might be TRBD1 (5 bases). This CDR3 comprises 13 residues. V shed 8 bases and J shed 2 bases, with 12 bases lying between them. Germline values: CDR1 MDHEN, CDR2 SYDVKM. CDR3 bases: TGTGCCAGCCACTCGGGACTGAACTATGGCTACACCTTC. Protein product: CASHSGLNYGYTF.

J is TRBJ2-1 and V is TRBV5-1, with D possibly matching TRBD2 (6 bases). Trimming cost V 2 bases and J 3 bases, with 15 bases left between them. The V gene's germline CDR1 is SGHRS and CDR2 YFSETQ. This CDR3 contains 16 residues. This chain's CDR3 is CASSFRSGSSYNEQFF. CDR3 coding DNA: TGCGCCAGCAGCTTCCGAAGCGGGTCCAGCTACAATGAGCAGTTCTTC.

The chain links TRBV6-1 to TRBJ2-7; 8 bases agree with TRBD2. The junction had 4 bases not matched to a gene; V was cut back by 3 bases and J by 3 bases. The CDR3 is made up of 14 amino acids. CDR1 is MNHNS and CDR2 is SASEGT in the germline V gene. The CDR3 bases are TGTGCCAGCAGTGAGATACGGGAGGGCTACGAGCAGTACTTC. This gives the protein CASSEIREGYEQYF.

Within the sample, this clone is medium-sized (0.01 to 0.1%). The chain combines TRBV6-4 with TRBJ1-1, with D tentatively TRBD1 (6 bases). In germline, CDR1 is MRHNA, CDR2 SNTAGT. Trimming stripped 3 bases from V and 3 bases from J, with 8 bases between. The CDR3 spans 13 residues. CDR3 in amino acids: CASSETGDTEAFF. Written as DNA, the CDR3 is TGTGCCAGCAGTGAGACAGGCGACACTGAAGCTTTCTTT.

The chain combines TRBV7-3 with TRBJ2-1; the match to TRBD2 covers 7 bases. Germline CDR1 is SGHTA and CDR2 is FQGTGA. The junction had 6 bases not matched to a gene; V was cut back by 8 bases and J by 8 bases. CDR3 length equals 12 residues. This CDR3 reads CASSDGGDEQFF. CDR3 sequence (DNA): TGTGCCAGCTCCGATGGGGGGGATGAGCAGTTCTTC.

V is TRBV19 and J is TRBJ1-5; 8 positions agree with TRBD1. CDR1 is LNHDA, CDR2 SQIVND, per germline (reference sequence). The CDR3 covers 13 residues. With V trimmed by 5 bases and J by 4 bases, 1 base remained unmatched. The CDR3 DNA sequence: TGTGCCAGTAGTCGACAGGGGAATCAGCCCCAGCATTTT. It translates to CASSRQGNQPQHF.

The chain recombines TRBV9 with TRBJ2-3, with 11 bases lining up with TRBD2. The CDR3 has 16 amino acids. Germline CDR1 SGDLS, CDR2 YYNGEE. Trimming at V came to 0 bases and at J to 3 bases, leaving 3 bases not matched to a gene. The DNA for the CDR3 is TGTGCCAGCAGCGTAGGGGCTAGCGGGAGGACAGATACGCAGTATTTT. The encoded protein is CASSVGASGRTDTQYF.

This chain joins TRBV6-6 and TRBJ1-2; possibly TRBD1 for D (6 bases). The CDR3 runs 14 residues. The V end was cut by 5 bases, the J end by 2 bases, with 12 bases between. The germline gives CDR1 MNHNY, CDR2 SVGAGI (reference sequence). CDR3 sequence reads: CASSNTGSNYGYTF. CDR3 sequence (DNA): TGTGCCAGCAGTAATACAGGGAGCAACTATGGCTACACCTTC.

The chain carries TRBV7-3 and TRBJ2-2; D is perhaps TRBD2 (6 bases). Germline V gives CDR1 SGHTA, CDR2 FQGTGA. Trimming left V 5 bases short and J 5 bases short, with 18 bases between. CDR3 length equals 16 residues. CDR3 residues: CASSPSGPPRTGELFF. The CDR3 nucleotides read TGTGCCAGCAGCCCCAGCGGGCCCCCCCGAACCGGGGAGCTGTTTTTT. The entire variable domain, with the rest obtained from reference TRBV7-3 and TRBJ2-2, is as follows: GAGVSQTPSNKVTEKGKYVELRCDPISGHTALYWYRQSLGQGPEFLIYFQGTGAADDSGLPNDRFFAVRPEGSVSTLKIQRTERGDSAVYLCASSPSGPPRTGELFFGEGSRLTVL.

The chain combines TRBV5-1 with TRBJ2-1; D remains ambiguous. V lost 4 bases, J lost 3 bases, and 8 bases lay in between. Germline V CDR1 and CDR2: SGHRS, YFSETQ. The CDR3 is 13 residues long. Written as DNA, the CDR3 is TGCGCCAGCAGCCTCCCGGGCTACAATGAGCAGTTCTTC. Its translation: CASSLPGYNEQFF.

The V call is TRBV24-1, the J call TRBJ2-3, with D unresolved. This CDR3 contains 14 residues. V was clipped by 0 bases and J by 1 base, with 4 bases between them. Germline V gene sequence: CDR1 KGHDR, CDR2 SFDVKD. The CDR3 coding sequence is TGTGCCACCAGTGATTTGGGAGGCACAGATACGCAGTATTTT. Translating gives CATSDLGGTDTQYF.

This chain uses TRBV2 with TRBJ1-1, with D possibly being TRBD1 (5 bases). Trimming left V 7 bases short and J 5 bases short, with 17 bases between. In germline, CDR1 is SNHLY, CDR2 FYNNEI. CDR3 length: 14 residues. This chain's CDR3 is CASKTGPGFTEAFF. DNA of the CDR3: TGTGCCAGCAAAACAGGCCCCGGGTTTACTGAAGCTTTCTTT. Full variable domain (outside the CDR3, taken from reference TRBV2 and TRBJ1-1): EPEVTQTPSHQVTQMGQEVILRCVPISNHLYFYWYRQILGQKVEFLVSFYNNEISEKSEIFDDQFSVERPDGSNFTLKIRSTKLEDSAMYFCASKTGPGFTEAFFGQGTRLTVV.

V is TRBV6-6 and J is TRBJ2-7, with a tentative D call TRBD2 (6 bases). The V end was cut by 6 bases, the J end by 1 base, with 19 bases between. Germline CDR1 MNHNY, CDR2 SVGAGI (reference sequence). The CDR3 totals 16 residues. CDR3 DNA sequence: TGTGCCAGCAGCCCCCCGGAGGGACGGAGGTCCTACGAGCAGTACTTC. It codes for CASSPPEGRRSYEQYF.

The J gene is TRBJ1-2, the V gene TRBV30; the match to TRBD1 covers 10 bases. This CDR3 has 15 amino acids. V was pared by 0 bases and J by 4 bases, with 5 bases of the junction left unmatched. CDR1 GTSNPN and CDR2 SVGIG come from the germline V gene (reference sequence). The CDR3 spells CAWSVGQGVSYGYTF. The CDR3 region has the DNA TGTGCCTGGAGTGTCGGACAGGGGGTTAGCTATGGCTACACCTTC.

Here the CDR3 reads CASSRPAGEGYTF. The CDR3 DNA is TGTGCCAGCAGCCGCCCGGCAGGGGAAGGCTACACCTTC. The chain couples TRBV6-5 to TRBJ1-2; maybe TRBD1 (6 bases). Trimming pared 6 bases from V and 8 bases from J, leaving 16 bases between. Per germline, CDR1 MNHEY and CDR2 SVGAGI. The CDR3 runs to 13 residues.

The chain joins TRBV6-2 or TRBV6-3 to TRBJ1-5; 9 nucleotides match TRBD1. The V gene end was trimmed by 0 bases and the J gene end by 0 bases; junction bases not matched to a gene: 9. Germline CDR1 reads MNHEY; CDR2 reads SVGEGT. CDR3 length: 19 residues. Here the CDR3 DNA reads TGTGCCAGCAGTTACTCGACCGGACAGGGGTCCTATAGCAATCAGCCCCAGCATTTT. This gives the protein CASSYSTGQGSYSNQPQHF.

The rearrangement links TRBV11-3 to TRBJ2-1; D possibly corresponds to TRBD1 (5 bases). Trimming stripped 0 bases from V and 0 bases from J, with 12 bases between. Looked up from germline, CDR1 is SGHNT and CDR2 is YENEEA. The CDR3 length is 17 residues. The CDR3 loop is CASSLDGQGFSYNEQFF. CDR3 in DNA: TGTGCCAGCAGCTTAGATGGGCAGGGCTTCTCCTACAATGAGCAGTTCTTC.

The chain has TRBV3-1 (or the pseudogene TRBV3-2) and TRBJ1-6; no clear D gene. Germline values: CDR1 LGHDT, CDR2 YNNKEL (reference sequence). This CDR3 comprises 15 residues. Trimming stripped 4 bases from V and 6 bases from J, with 13 bases between. As DNA, the CDR3 is TGTGCCAGCAGCCCCATGAGTGGTGGTAATTCACCCCTCCACTTT. Translating it yields CASSPMSGGNSPLHF.

The rearrangement joins TRBV19 to TRBJ2-1; 9 bases are a match to TRBD2. V was pared by 3 bases and J by 6 bases, with 6 bases of the junction left unmatched. Germline CDR1 LNHDA, CDR2 SQIVND (reference sequence). This CDR3 comprises 15 residues. DNA for the CDR3: TGTGCCAGTAGTATGGGGACTAGCTCAACCAATGAGCAGTTCTTC. This translates into CASSMGTSSTNEQFF.

The chain has TRBV29-1 and TRBJ1-2; 8 bases are shared with TRBD1. Losses at the gene ends were 3 bases for V and 8 bases for J; bases not matched to a gene: 14. The CDR3 is made up of 15 amino acids. Germline V CDR1 and CDR2: SQVTM, ANQGSEA. This CDR3 is CSVDLRADRGQGYTF. The CDR3 DNA follows: TGCAGCGTTGACCTGAGGGCTGACAGGGGTCAAGGCTACACCTTC.

This clone was seen only once. The chain combines TRBV11-3 with TRBJ2-1; TRBD2 aligns across 9 bases. This CDR3 contains 17 residues. V trimming: 5 bases; J trimming: 0 bases; junction bases outside the gene matches: 8. Germline CDR1 is SGHNT and CDR2 is YENEEA. Written as DNA, the CDR3 is TGTGCCAGCAGCGCCCTTAGCGGGAGAGGCTCCTACAATGAGCAGTTCTTC. This translates into CASSALSGRGSYNEQFF.

The chain employs TRBV5-4 and TRBJ2-5, with D perhaps matching TRBD2 (5 bases). The V gene lost 5 bases and the J gene lost 0 bases, with 8 bases spanning the gap. CDR3 size: 13 residues. The germline gives CDR1 SGHNT, CDR2 YYREEE (reference sequence). The CDR3 here is CASSPTNQETQYF. The CDR3 DNA reads as TGTGCCAGCAGTCCGACTAACCAAGAGACCCAGTACTTC.

V gene TRBV7-8 combines with J gene TRBJ1-1, with 8 bases that match TRBD1. Trimming cost V 5 bases and J 0 bases; bases outside gene matches: 11. The CDR3 loop spans 17 amino acids. The germline gives CDR1 SGHVS, CDR2 FQNEAQ. The DNA for the CDR3 is TGTGCCAGCAGCCCGACAGGGGCGGCTCCCTTGAACACTGAAGCTTTCTTT. Amino acid sequence: CASSPTGAAPLNTEAFF.

This clone was detected a few times. The chain uses TRBV18 and TRBJ2-1; a weak D match, TRBD2 (6 bases). This CDR3 comprises 16 residues. Germline values: CDR1 KGHSH, CDR2 LQKENI. V was cut by 1 base and J by 6 bases, with 16 bases left in between. The CDR3 DNA follows: TGTGCCAGCTCACCACGGGCGGGAAGACTGGGCAATGAGCAGTTCTTC. Encoded protein: CASSPRAGRLGNEQFF.

The V and J genes are TRBV18 and TRBJ1-1; the D is unclear. V lost 3 bases to trimming and J lost 6 bases, with 17 bases between them. The V gene's germline CDR1 is KGHSH and CDR2 LQKENI. The CDR3 runs 15 residues. CDR3 sequence: CASSPVGGLDAEAFF. The CDR3 DNA follows: TGTGCCAGCTCACCCGTCGGAGGGTTGGACGCTGAAGCTTTCTTT.

The CDR3 is CASSLPRTSGTYTDTQYF. The CDR3 nucleotides read TGTGCCAGCAGCCTGCCTCGGACTAGCGGGACCTACACAGATACGCAGTATTTT. The V gene is TRBV12-1, the J gene TRBJ2-3; TRBD2 is taken as the D call from the table, unchecked against the DNA. TRBV12-1 corresponds to a pseudogene. The CDR3 loop spans 18 amino acids.

The chain is built from TRBV2 and TRBJ1-1; 7 positions match TRBD1. V gave up 6 bases and J gave up 4 bases; unmatched junction bases: 8. Looked up from germline, CDR1 is SNHLY and CDR2 is FYNNEI. This CDR3 spans 14 amino acids. CDR3 in DNA: TGTGCCAGCAGCCGACAGGGCCAAGGCACTGAAGCTTTCTTT. Protein: CASSRQGQGTEAFF. Full variable domain (remainder filled in from reference TRBV2 and TRBJ1-1): EPEVTQTPSHQVTQMGQEVILRCVPISNHLYFYWYRQILGQKVEFLVSFYNNEISEKSEIFDDQFSVERPDGSNFTLKIRSTKLEDSAMYFCASSRQGQGTEAFFGQGTRLTVV.